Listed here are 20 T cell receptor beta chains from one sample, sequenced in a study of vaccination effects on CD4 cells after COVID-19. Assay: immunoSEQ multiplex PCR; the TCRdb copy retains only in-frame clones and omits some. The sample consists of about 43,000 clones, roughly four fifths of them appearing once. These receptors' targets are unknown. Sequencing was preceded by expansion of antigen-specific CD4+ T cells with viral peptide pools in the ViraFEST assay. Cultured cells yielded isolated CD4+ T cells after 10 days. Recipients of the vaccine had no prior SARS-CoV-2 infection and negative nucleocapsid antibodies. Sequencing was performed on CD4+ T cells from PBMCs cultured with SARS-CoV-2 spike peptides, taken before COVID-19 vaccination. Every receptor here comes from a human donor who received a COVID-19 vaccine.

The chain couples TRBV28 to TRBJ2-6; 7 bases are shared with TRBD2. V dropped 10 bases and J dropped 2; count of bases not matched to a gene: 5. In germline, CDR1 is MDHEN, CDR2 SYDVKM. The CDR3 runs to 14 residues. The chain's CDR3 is CAIRAGAGANVLTF. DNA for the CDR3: TGTGCCATCCGGGCGGGGGCTGGGGCCAACGTCCTGACTTTC.

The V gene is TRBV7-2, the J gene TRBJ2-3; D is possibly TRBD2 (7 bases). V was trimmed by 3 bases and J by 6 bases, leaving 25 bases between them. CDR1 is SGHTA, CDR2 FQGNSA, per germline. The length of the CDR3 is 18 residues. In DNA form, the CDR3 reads TGTGCCAGCAGCTTCGGGGGGTCGCGGGGGCGGTACGGTGATACGCAGTATTTT. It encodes CASSFGGSRGRYGDTQYF.

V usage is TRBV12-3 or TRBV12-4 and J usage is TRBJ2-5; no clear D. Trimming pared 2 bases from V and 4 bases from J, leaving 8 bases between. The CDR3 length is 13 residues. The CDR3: CASSLTWGETQYF. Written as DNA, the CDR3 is TGTGCCAGCAGTTTAACCTGGGGAGAGACCCAGTACTTC.

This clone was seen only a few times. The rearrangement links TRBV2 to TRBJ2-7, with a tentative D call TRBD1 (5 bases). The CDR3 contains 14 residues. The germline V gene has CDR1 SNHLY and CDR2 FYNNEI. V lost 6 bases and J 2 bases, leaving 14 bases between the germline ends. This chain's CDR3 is CASSGLGDAYEQYV. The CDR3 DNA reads TGTGCCAGCAGCGGATTAGGGGATGCCTACGAGCAGTACGTC.

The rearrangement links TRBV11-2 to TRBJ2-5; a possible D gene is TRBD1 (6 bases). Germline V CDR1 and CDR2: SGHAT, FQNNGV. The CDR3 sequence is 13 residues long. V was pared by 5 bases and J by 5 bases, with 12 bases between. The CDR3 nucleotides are TGTGCCAGCAGCGCGGACAGAGGGGAGACCCAGTACTTC. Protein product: CASSADRGETQYF. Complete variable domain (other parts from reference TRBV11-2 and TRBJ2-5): EAGVAQSPRYKIIEKRQSVAFWCNPISGHATLYWYQQILGQGPKLLIQFQNNGVVDDSQLPKDRFSAERLKGVDSTLKIQPAKLEDSAVYLCASSADRGETQYFGPGTRLLVL.

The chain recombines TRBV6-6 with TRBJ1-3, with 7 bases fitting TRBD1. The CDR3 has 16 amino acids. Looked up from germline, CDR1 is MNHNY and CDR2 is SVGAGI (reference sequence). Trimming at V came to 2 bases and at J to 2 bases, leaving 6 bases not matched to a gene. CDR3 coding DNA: TGTGCCAGCAGTTACGGGTCGACAGGGACTGGAAACACCATATATTTT. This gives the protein CASSYGSTGTGNTIYF.

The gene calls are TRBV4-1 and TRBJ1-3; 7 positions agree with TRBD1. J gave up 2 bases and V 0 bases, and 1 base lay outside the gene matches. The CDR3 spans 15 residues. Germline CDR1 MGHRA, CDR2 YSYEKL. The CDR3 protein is CASSQEGTAGNTIYF. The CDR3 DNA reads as TGCGCCAGCAGCCAAGAGGGGACAGCTGGAAACACCATATATTTT.

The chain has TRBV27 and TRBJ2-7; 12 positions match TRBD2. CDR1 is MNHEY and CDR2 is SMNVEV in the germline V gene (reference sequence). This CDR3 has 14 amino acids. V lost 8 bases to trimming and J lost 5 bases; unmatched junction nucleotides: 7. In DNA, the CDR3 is TGTGCCAGCTCTCGGACTAGCGGGGTGAACGAGCAGTACGTC. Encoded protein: CASSRTSGVNEQYV.

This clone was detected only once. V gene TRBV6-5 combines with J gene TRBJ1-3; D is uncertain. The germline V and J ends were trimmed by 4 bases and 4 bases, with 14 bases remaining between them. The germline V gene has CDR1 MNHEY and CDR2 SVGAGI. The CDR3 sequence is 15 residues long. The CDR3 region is CASSLKYSSGNTIYF. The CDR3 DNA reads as TGTGCCAGCAGTTTAAAGTATTCCTCCGGAAACACCATATATTTT.

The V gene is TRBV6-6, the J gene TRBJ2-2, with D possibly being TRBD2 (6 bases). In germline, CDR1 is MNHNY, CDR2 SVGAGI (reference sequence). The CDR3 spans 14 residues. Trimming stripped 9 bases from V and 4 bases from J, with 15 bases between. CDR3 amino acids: CASLLEGSTGELFF. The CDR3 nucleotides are TGTGCCAGTCTGTTGGAGGGGAGCACCGGGGAGCTGTTTTTT.

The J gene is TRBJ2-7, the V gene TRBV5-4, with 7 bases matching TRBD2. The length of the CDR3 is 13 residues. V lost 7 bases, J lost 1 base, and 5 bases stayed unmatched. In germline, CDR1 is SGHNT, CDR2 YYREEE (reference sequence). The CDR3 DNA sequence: TGTGCCAGCGGGAGGGCAGGGTCCTACGAGCAGTACGTC. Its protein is CASGRAGSYEQYV.

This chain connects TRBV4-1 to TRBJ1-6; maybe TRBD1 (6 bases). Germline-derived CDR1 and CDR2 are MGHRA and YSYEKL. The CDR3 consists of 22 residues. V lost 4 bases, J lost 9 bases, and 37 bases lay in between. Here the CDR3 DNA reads TGCGCCAGCAGCCGCTGGGACACGGGAAGGCAGGGAGATGGGGGGACTATTTCACCCCTCCACTTT. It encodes CASSRWDTGRQGDGGTISPLHF.

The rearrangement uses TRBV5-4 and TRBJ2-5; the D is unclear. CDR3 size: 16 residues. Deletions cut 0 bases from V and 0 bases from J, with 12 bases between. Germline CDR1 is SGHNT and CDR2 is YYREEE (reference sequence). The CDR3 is CASSLGSPLNQETQYF. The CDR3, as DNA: TGTGCCAGCAGCTTGGGTAGCCCCTTAAACCAAGAGACCCAGTACTTC. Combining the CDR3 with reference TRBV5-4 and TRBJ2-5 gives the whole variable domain ETGVTQSPTHLIKTRGQQVTLRCSSQSGHNTVSWYQQALGQGPQFIFQYYREEENGRGNFPPRFSGLQFPNYSSELNVNALELDDSALYLCASSLGSPLNQETQYFGPGTRLLVL.

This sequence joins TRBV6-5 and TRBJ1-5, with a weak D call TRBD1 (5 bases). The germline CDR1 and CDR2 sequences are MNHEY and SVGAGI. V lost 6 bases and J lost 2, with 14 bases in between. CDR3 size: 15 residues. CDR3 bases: TGTGCCAGCAGCCCCCGGGGCGGAGGCAATCAGCCCCAGCATTTT. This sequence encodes CASSPRGGGNQPQHF.

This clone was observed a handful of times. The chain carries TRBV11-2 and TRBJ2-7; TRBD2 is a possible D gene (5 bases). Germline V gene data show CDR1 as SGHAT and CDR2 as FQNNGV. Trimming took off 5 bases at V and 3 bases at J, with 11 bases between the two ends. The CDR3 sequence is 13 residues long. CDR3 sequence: CASSTGVYYEQYV. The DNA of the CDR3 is TGTGCCAGCAGCACCGGGGTCTACTACGAGCAGTACGTC.

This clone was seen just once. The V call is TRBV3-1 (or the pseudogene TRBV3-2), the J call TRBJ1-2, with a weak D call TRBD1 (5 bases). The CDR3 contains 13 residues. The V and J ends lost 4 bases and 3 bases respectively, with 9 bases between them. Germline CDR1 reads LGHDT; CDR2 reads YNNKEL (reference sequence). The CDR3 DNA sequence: TGTGCCAGCAGCCCCCGAGGGGACTATGGCTACACCTTC. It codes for CASSPRGDYGYTF.

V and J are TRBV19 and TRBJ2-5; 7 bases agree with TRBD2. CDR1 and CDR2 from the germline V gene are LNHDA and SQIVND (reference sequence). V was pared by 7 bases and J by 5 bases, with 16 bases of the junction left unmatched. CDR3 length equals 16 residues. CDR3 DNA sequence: TGTGCCAGTAAGCCCGGGGGGTACCTTATAGAGGAGACCCAGTACTTC. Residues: CASKPGGYLIEETQYF.

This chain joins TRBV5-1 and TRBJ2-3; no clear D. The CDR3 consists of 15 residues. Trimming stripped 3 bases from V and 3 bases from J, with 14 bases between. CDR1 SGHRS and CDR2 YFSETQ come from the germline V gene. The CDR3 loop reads CASSSGRRRTDTQYF. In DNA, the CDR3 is TGCGCCAGCAGCTCAGGCCGCCGTCGGACAGATACGCAGTATTTT.

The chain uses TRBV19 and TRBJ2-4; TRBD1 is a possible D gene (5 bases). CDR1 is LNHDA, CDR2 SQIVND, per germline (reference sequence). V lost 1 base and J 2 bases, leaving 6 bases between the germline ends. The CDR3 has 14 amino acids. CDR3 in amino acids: CASSIGQSKNIQYF. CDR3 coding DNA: TGTGCCAGTAGTATAGGACAGTCCAAAAACATTCAGTACTTC. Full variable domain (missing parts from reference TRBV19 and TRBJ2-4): DGGITQSPKYLFRKEGQNVTLSCEQNLNHDAMYWYRQDPGQGLRLIYYSQIVNDFQKGDIAEGYSVSREKKESFPLTVTSAQKNPTAFYLCASSIGQSKNIQYFGAGTRLSVL.

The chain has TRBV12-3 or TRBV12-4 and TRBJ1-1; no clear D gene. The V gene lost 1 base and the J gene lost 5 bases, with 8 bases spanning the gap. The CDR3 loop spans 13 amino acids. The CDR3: CASSLDAQTEAFF. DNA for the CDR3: TGTGCCAGCAGTTTAGACGCACAGACTGAAGCTTTCTTT.